The T cell receptor (beta chain) described here comes from a study of CD8+CD57+ T cells in acquired aplastic anemia. Background on the study: Across the sorted CD4+ and CD8+ cells, DNA amounts averaged about 3.2 ug.

General study findings and limits: Patients and controls were not found to differ significantly in CD8+ Simpson's diversity. Comparison of patients with controls identified almost 30 shared CD8+ CDR3 sequences.

The germline CDR1 and CDR2 sequences are SNHLY and FYNNEI. With V trimmed by 3 bases and J by 10 bases, 12 bases remained unmatched. There are 15 residues in the CDR3. For sequencing, patients were chosen who had shown expansion of CD8+CD57+ cells by flow cytometry. The enrolled patients all had severe acquired aplastic anemia. Genomic DNA constituted the template upon which TCR beta VDJ and CDR3 profiling was performed. MiXCR, run by TCRdb on the reads, gives a single entry per CDR3 protein. The profile shows about 98,000 distinct CDR3 sequences, about 63% of them singletons. For this clonotype: Its antigen is unidentified.

Sequenced: sorted CD4+, CD8+, or CD8+CD57+ T cells (not recorded which) from PBMCs. The chain has TRBV2 and TRBJ2-1; 7 bases line up with TRBD2. This TCR derives from a human donor with aplastic anemia. The CDR3 spells CASSDFGGTGGEQFF. Written as DNA, the CDR3 is TGTGCCAGCAGTGACTTCGGGGGGACGGGCGGGGAGCAGTTCTTC.